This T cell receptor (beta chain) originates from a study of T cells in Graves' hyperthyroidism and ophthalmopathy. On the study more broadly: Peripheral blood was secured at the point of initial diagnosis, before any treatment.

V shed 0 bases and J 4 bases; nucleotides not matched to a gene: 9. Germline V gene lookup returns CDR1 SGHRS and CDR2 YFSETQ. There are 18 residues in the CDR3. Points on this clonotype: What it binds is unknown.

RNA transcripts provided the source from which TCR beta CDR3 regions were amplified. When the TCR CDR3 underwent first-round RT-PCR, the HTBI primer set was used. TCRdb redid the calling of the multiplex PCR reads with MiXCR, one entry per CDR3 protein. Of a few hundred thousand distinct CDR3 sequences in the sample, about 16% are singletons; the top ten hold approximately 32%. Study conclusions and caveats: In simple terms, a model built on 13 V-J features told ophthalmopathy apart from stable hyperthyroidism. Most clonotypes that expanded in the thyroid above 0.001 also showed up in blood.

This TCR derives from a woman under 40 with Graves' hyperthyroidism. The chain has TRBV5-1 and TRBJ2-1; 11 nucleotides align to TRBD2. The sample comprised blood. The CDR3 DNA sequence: TGCGCCAGCAGCTTGGGACTAGCGGGATTGGGGGCTTACAATGAGCAGTTCTTC. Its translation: CASSLGLAGLGAYNEQFF. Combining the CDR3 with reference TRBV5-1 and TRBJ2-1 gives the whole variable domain KAGVTQTPRYLIKTRGQQVTLSCSPISGHRSVSWYQQTPGQGLQFLFEYFSETQRNKGNFPGRFSGRQFSNSRSEMNVSTLELGDSALYLCASSLGLAGLGAYNEQFFGPGTRLTVL.